The 29 T cell receptor beta chains below all came from one sample that was sequenced in a study of brain T cells in children with intractable seizures (dated by TCRdb to about 2021). The sample's time point, from its label and the paper: resected brain tissue, or blood drawn just prior to surgery. The library was obtained by the immunoSEQ multiplex PCR assay. The clones in this table, taken by TCRdb from immuneACCESS, are in-frame only. Not every clone is retained; where verified, under half of the shortfall comes from an unresolved V gene, and the cause of the rest is unknown. Here the sample has 75,000 to 80,000 clones; about 93% occur a single time. Around 1.4% of the sample comes from the top ten. Material: peripheral blood, obtained at surgery. Receptors originate from a boy in the first two years of life with tuberous sclerosis and intractable seizures.

This chain links TRBV7-9 with TRBJ1-4; 7 bases map to TRBD1. Germline trimming cut 7 bases from V and 3 bases from J; bases unmatched to any gene: 5. Looked up from germline, CDR1 is SEHNR and CDR2 is FQNEAQ (reference sequence). CDR3 length equals 14 residues. In DNA form, the CDR3 reads TGTGCCAGCACCCTGGGGACAGCTAATGAAAAACTGTTTTTT. It is translated as CASTLGTANEKLFF.

There are a few counts of this clone. This chain connects TRBV30 to TRBJ2-2; 11 bases align to TRBD1. The germline gives CDR1 GTSNPN, CDR2 SVGIG (reference sequence). J lost 7 bases, V lost 2 bases, and 6 bases had no gene match. The CDR3 has 15 amino acids. The chain's CDR3 is CAWSSGTGGNGELFF. The DNA of the CDR3 is TGTGCCTGGAGTTCAGGGACAGGGGGGAACGGGGAGCTGTTTTTT.

This clone appeared a single time. The chain carries TRBV7-8 and TRBJ2-7, with D hard to call. The germline V gene encodes CDR1 SGHVS and CDR2 FQNEAQ. Trimming took 5 bases from V and 3 from J, leaving 8 bases between them. This CDR3 has 12 residues. CDR3 protein: CASSRLIYEQYF. CDR3 DNA: TGTGCCAGCAGCCGACTGATCTACGAGCAGTACTTC.

The chain combines TRBV4-1 with TRBJ2-2; D might be TRBD1 (5 bases). CDR1 MGHRA and CDR2 YSYEKL come from the germline V gene. The CDR3 is 17 residues long. Between the trimmed V and J ends, which lost 0 bases and 0 bases, there was a span of 11 bases. The CDR3 loop is CASSQDRGYTNTGELFF. The DNA of the CDR3 is TGCGCCAGCAGCCAAGATAGGGGATACACGAACACCGGGGAGCTGTTTTTT.

The chain employs TRBV30 and TRBJ1-1; 8 nucleotides match TRBD1. Per germline, CDR1 GTSNPN and CDR2 SVGIG (reference sequence). V shed 8 bases, J shed 4 bases, and the junction held 12 bases outside the gene matches. This CDR3 is 14 amino acids long. The CDR3 sequence: CARDRSGFGTEAFF. CDR3 in DNA: TGTGCCCGGGACAGGTCCGGCTTTGGCACTGAAGCTTTCTTT.

This chain links TRBV29-1 with TRBJ1-3; tentative D call: TRBD1 (5 bases). V lost 3 bases and J lost 2, with 14 bases in between. Germline V CDR1 and CDR2: SQVTM, ANQGSEA. The CDR3 contains 15 residues. The CDR3 DNA is TGCAGCGTTGAGCCTTGGGACCGCCCTGGAAACACCATATATTTT. Translated, it gives CSVEPWDRPGNTIYF.

The J gene is TRBJ1-3, the V gene TRBV3-1 (or the pseudogene TRBV3-2), with TRBD1 as a possible D gene (5 bases). This CDR3 spans 14 amino acids. With 2 bases removed from V and 1 base from J, the gap between germline ends came to 6 bases. Germline CDR1 and CDR2: LGHDT and YNNKEL (reference sequence). CDR3 in amino acids: CASSQQGSGNTIYF. CDR3 nucleotides: TGTGCCAGCAGCCAACAGGGATCTGGAAACACCATATATTTT.

The chain links TRBV6-5 to TRBJ2-2; D could derive from TRBD1 or TRBD2 (5 bases each). CDR1 is MNHEY, CDR2 SVGAGI, per germline. Trimming took off 7 bases at V and 4 bases at J, with 16 bases between the two ends. This CDR3 has 15 amino acids. The CDR3 DNA is TGTGCCAGCACCCCGGTAGGGACGGGCACCGGGGAGCTGTTTTTT. It encodes CASTPVGTGTGELFF.

The V and J genes are TRBV12-5 and TRBJ2-7; 7 bases fit TRBD2. Trimming removed 0 bases from V and 5 bases from J; junction bases left unmatched: 10. CDR3 length: 16 residues. Germline values: CDR1 LGHNT, CDR2 FRNRAP. The CDR3 sequence is CASGLVVGQGGDEQYF. The CDR3 bases are TGTGCTAGTGGTTTGGTAGTAGGGCAGGGAGGGGACGAGCAGTACTTC.

This sequence joins TRBV24-1 and TRBJ2-2; TRBD1 aligns across 7 bases. This CDR3 is 16 amino acids long. In germline, CDR1 is KGHDR, CDR2 SFDVKD. V was pared by 1 base and J by 3 bases, with 4 bases of the junction left unmatched. The CDR3 reads CATSDFRGLDTGELFF. CDR3 DNA: TGTGCCACCAGTGATTTTAGGGGGCTGGACACCGGGGAGCTGTTTTTT.

V usage is TRBV12-3 or TRBV12-4 and J usage is TRBJ2-7; D call uncertain. V lost 6 bases to trimming and J lost 5 bases, with 8 bases between them. This CDR3 is 11 amino acids long. In DNA, the CDR3 is TGTGCCAGCAGCATAGGACACGAGCAGTACTTC. Translating gives CASSIGHEQYF.

The chain couples TRBV5-1 to TRBJ2-5; D is possibly TRBD1 or TRBD2 (5 bases each). The CDR3 is 14 residues long. V was trimmed by 0 bases and J by 4 bases, leaving 10 bases between them. CDR1 and CDR2 (germline): SGHRS, YFSETQ. This CDR3 is CASSLGGLAETQYF. CDR3 in DNA: TGCGCCAGCAGCTTGGGGGGGTTGGCAGAGACCCAGTACTTC.

The V gene is TRBV9, the J gene TRBJ1-1, with 8 bases fitting TRBD1. CDR1 is SGDLS and CDR2 is YYNGEE in the germline V gene. V lost 3 bases to trimming and J lost 3 bases; unmatched junction nucleotides: 25. This CDR3 comprises 21 residues. CDR3 nucleotides: TGTGCCAGCAGCGACGTAGCCCAAGGCAGGGGGCTCGGGAACGGGGACACTGAAGCTTTCTTT. Translated: CASSDVAQGRGLGNGDTEAFF.

This rearrangement joins TRBV5-4 to TRBJ1-2; D call uncertain. CDR1 and CDR2 (germline): SGHNT, YYREEE (reference sequence). The CDR3 totals 13 residues. V shed 5 bases and J shed 4 bases, with 12 bases lying between them. This chain's CDR3 is CASRPTHSYGYTF. The DNA for the CDR3 is TGTGCCAGCAGACCTACCCACAGCTATGGCTACACCTTC.

This clone was found once. The chain links TRBV21-1 to TRBJ2-7; TRBD1 is the table's D call and was not checked against the DNA. TRBV21-1 is a listed pseudogene. The CDR3 length is 17 residues. CDR3 DNA: TGTGCCAGCAGCAACCCCCGGCTCAGGGGGAACACCTACGAGCAGTACTTC. Its protein is CASSNPRLRGNTYEQYF.

V is TRBV7-6 and J is TRBJ1-1; D unclear. This CDR3 has 15 amino acids. Germline V gene lookup returns CDR1 SGHVS and CDR2 FNYEAQ. V lost 5 bases and J lost 1, with 14 bases in between. CDR3 region: CASSQTRPRNTEAFF. For the CDR3, the DNA is TGTGCCAGCAGCCAAACCCGACCGAGGAACACTGAAGCTTTCTTT.

The J gene is TRBJ1-2, the V gene TRBV4-1, with D possibly matching TRBD1 (5 bases). Trimming took 2 bases from V and 6 from J, leaving 16 bases between them. The CDR3 has 15 amino acids. Germline CDR1 reads MGHRA; CDR2 reads YSYEKL. The CDR3 sequence is CASSQPRGAANGYTF. CDR3 coding DNA: TGCGCCAGCAGCCAACCCCGAGGGGCTGCAAATGGCTACACCTTC.

The chain is built from TRBV6-6 and TRBJ2-3, with no clear D. The CDR3 contains 13 residues. V was shortened by 0 bases and J by 4 bases, with 5 bases between the two germline ends. Looked up from germline, CDR1 is MNHNY and CDR2 is SVGAGI (reference sequence). The CDR3 loop reads CASSYSRSDTQYF. The CDR3 DNA sequence: TGTGCCAGCAGTTACTCGAGGTCAGATACGCAGTATTTT.

The chain carries TRBV6-5 and TRBJ2-1; 7 bases line up with TRBD1. The V segment lost 2 bases and the J segment 5 bases; nucleotides outside the gene matches: 0. Per the germline V gene, CDR1 is MNHEY and CDR2 is SVGAGI. This CDR3 contains 13 residues. CDR3 amino acids: CASSYRGHNEQFF. In DNA, the CDR3 is TGTGCCAGCAGTTACAGGGGGCACAATGAGCAGTTCTTC.

The chain uses TRBV4-2 and TRBJ2-1; TRBD2 aligns across 9 bases. The CDR3 spans 13 residues. CDR1 and CDR2 (germline): LGHNA, YNFKEQ. The J segment lost 6 bases and the V segment lost 3 bases, leaving 0 bases of the junction unmatched. CDR3 protein: CASSQGLANEQFF. DNA for the CDR3: TGTGCCAGCAGCCAGGGACTAGCCAATGAGCAGTTCTTC.

This clone was seen just once. The chain uses TRBV11-2 and TRBJ1-1, with D possibly matching TRBD1 (5 bases). Per germline, CDR1 SGHAT and CDR2 FQNNGV. CDR3 size: 13 residues. The V end lost 3 bases, the J end lost 1 base, and 6 bases lay between the germline ends. The CDR3, as DNA: TGTGCCAGCAGCTTTGACAGGAACACTGAAGCTTTCTTT. Translation: CASSFDRNTEAFF.

The chain carries TRBV9 and TRBJ2-3; D might be TRBD2 (5 bases). The CDR3 totals 13 residues. Germline CDR1 and CDR2: SGDLS and YYNGEE. V was trimmed by 5 bases and J by 0 bases, leaving 7 bases between them. The CDR3 nucleotides read TGTGCCAGCAGGGACTCTAGCACAGATACGCAGTATTTT. Its translation is CASRDSSTDTQYF.

This clone was seen just once. This chain links TRBV4-1 with TRBJ2-6; D not certain. Germline V lookup: CDR1 MGHRA, CDR2 YSYEKL. The CDR3 runs 14 residues. V was trimmed by 1 base and J by 4 bases, leaving 5 bases between them. The DNA of the CDR3 is TGCGCCAGCAGCCAAGCGCACGGGGCCAACGTCCTGACTTTC. This codes for CASSQAHGANVLTF.

The chain is built from TRBV5-6 and TRBJ2-5, with D uncertain. Deletions cut 0 bases from V and 7 bases from J, with 13 bases between. CDR1 SGHDT and CDR2 YYEEEE come from the germline V gene. The CDR3 covers 14 residues. The CDR3 spells CASSLGPLRGTQYF. CDR3 nucleotides: TGTGCCAGCAGCTTGGGGCCCCTTAGAGGGACCCAGTACTTC. Full variable domain (rest looked up from reference TRBV5-6 and TRBJ2-5): DAGVTQSPTHLIKTRGQQVTLRCSPKSGHDTVSWYQQALGQGPQFIFQYYEEEERQRGNFPDRFSGHQFPNYSSELNVNALLLGDSALYLCASSLGPLRGTQYFGPGTRLLVL.

This clone was found a few times. The V gene is TRBV6-5, the J gene TRBJ2-7, with unresolved D. Germline CDR1 and CDR2: MNHEY and SVGAGI. This CDR3 is 14 amino acids long. V was shortened by 2 bases and J by 0 bases, with 8 bases between the two germline ends. This CDR3 is CASSYGTRSYEQYF. The DNA of the CDR3 is TGTGCCAGCAGTTACGGTACACGCTCCTACGAGCAGTACTTC.

CDR3 in amino acids: CASSTRNEQFF. CDR3 coding DNA: TGTGCCAGCAGTACCCGAAATGAGCAGTTCTTC. V usage is TRBV6-5 and J usage is TRBJ2-1; D gene unclear. The V gene's germline CDR1 is MNHEY and CDR2 SVGAGI. The germline V and J ends were trimmed by 5 bases and 7 bases, with 6 bases remaining between them. This CDR3 is built from 11 residues.

V gene TRBV28 combines with J gene TRBJ2-2; D perhaps matches TRBD1 (5 bases). CDR3 length: 15 amino acids. The V end lost 5 bases, the J end lost 4 bases, and 14 bases lay between the germline ends. Germline CDR1 MDHEN, CDR2 SYDVKM. CDR3 amino acids: CASSPSQVLTGELFF. The CDR3 region has the DNA TGTGCCAGCAGTCCGTCACAGGTGCTCACCGGGGAGCTGTTTTTT.

V and J are TRBV15 and TRBJ2-1; D remains unclear. The CDR3 covers 15 residues. V was cut by 1 base and J by 6 bases, with 13 bases left in between. Germline CDR1 reads LNHNV; CDR2 reads YYDKDF (reference sequence). The CDR3 loop is CATSRGLVGTNEQFF. The CDR3 nucleotides read TGTGCCACCAGCAGAGGGCTAGTTGGCACCAATGAGCAGTTCTTC.

V gene TRBV30 combines with J gene TRBJ2-7, with 8 bases aligning to TRBD2. The CDR3 consists of 13 residues. V lost 2 bases to trimming and J lost 2 bases; unmatched junction nucleotides: 2. The germline CDR1 and CDR2 sequences are GTSNPN and SVGIG (reference sequence). As DNA, the CDR3 is TGTGCCTGGAGTTGGGGACTAGCCTACGAGCAGTACTTC. Translating it yields CAWSWGLAYEQYF.